This T cell receptor beta chain was sequenced in a study of technical replicates of blood from several donors. Only in-frame clones appear in the TCRdb table, and some are missing; sequencing was by immunoSEQ multiplex PCR. The table has tens of thousands of clones, nearly 98% seen once. The sample holds one count of this clone. V shed 4 bases, J shed 3 bases, and the junction held 6 bases outside the gene matches. In germline, CDR1 is SGHNT, CDR2 YENEEA. The CDR3 totals 16 residues. The chain carries TRBV11-3 and TRBJ2-6; TRBD1 matches 7 bases. This receptor was identified in a human donor in good health. The sequenced sample consisted of T cells isolated from PBMCs. The CDR3 reads CASSSRQGFGANVLTF. Here the CDR3 DNA reads TGTGCCAGCAGCTCACGACAGGGCTTTGGGGCCAACGTCCTGACTTTC. The whole variable domain, remainder taken from reference TRBV11-3 and TRBJ2-6, is EAGVVQSPRYKIIEKKQPVAFWCNPISGHNTLYWYLQNLGQGPELLIRYENEEAVDDSQLPKDRFSAERLKGVDSTLKIQPAELGDSAVYLCASSSRQGFGANVLTFGAGSRLTVL.